This T cell receptor beta chain was recorded in a study of cytomegalovirus exposure and HLA in healthy donors (dated by TCRdb to 2017 to 2019). Background on the whole study: The 500 to 700 repertoires of the first cohort and the roughly 120 validation repertoires were produced on the same platform, according to a later analysis. The study aimed to test whether signatures of past pathogen exposure could be identified by cataloging public T cell receptors. Besides the first cohort of about 730 subjects, a separate validation cohort made up of 90 to 150 different subjects was used. High-throughput TCR immunosequencing, statistical association of individual TCRs with disease status, and machine learning were combined to predict cytomegalovirus infection status. Paper-wide results and their limitations: Subsequent analysis determined that TCRs grouped into clusters in the first cohort also showed a tendency toward co-occurrence across the roughly 130 validation repertoires, and 94% of cluster scores exceeded 0. A total of roughly 160 TCR beta chains were listed by the study as associated with cytomegalovirus. Cytomegalovirus status was reported to be diagnosed by the classifier with high specificity and sensitivity in both the original and validation cohorts. A later analysis lacked HLA typing for the validation cohort, so it scored co-occurrence in that cohort across all 130 or so repertoires. According to the authors, the approach could potentially be generalized to other disease states and immunological phenotypes. In vitro tests confirmed that a few of the cytomegalovirus-associated TCR beta chains recognize cytomegalovirus antigens. Across donors, most TCR sequences were observed very rarely, whereas some public TCRs were present in many individuals.

The germline V gene (reference sequence) provides CDR1 GTSNPN and CDR2 SVGIG. V and J lose 2 bases and 2 bases, and a span of 9 bases separates them. The CDR3 goes from the cysteine to the phenylalanine over 13 residues. Left in the record is the CDR3 DNA by itself, 39 bases read in frame from the first base. In the case of this clone: The specificity of this receptor is unknown. No quality values exist for individual bases; no much larger clone is one base distant.

Libraries were built with the immunoSEQ multiplex PCR assay. Turning to the authors' computational methods: A statistical classification framework was built to diagnose cytomegalovirus status from the catalog of TCR beta chain sequences. As stored in TCRdb, this immuneACCESS dataset retains in-frame rearrangements with V and J assigned. A fraction of the clones does not appear; measured against another copy, unresolved V genes explain less than half of the discrepancy, and the remainder lacks a known reason. V, J and clone size reflect that table, while D and trimming were determined from the DNA. This sample holds fewer than 200,000 clones; around 90% were observed only once. The ten largest clonotypes hold about 2.9% of the sample. The donors were included in the validation cohort of approximately 120 subjects, a group kept apart from the roughly 680-subject first cohort.

The source of this sequence is a woman aged 18-29 years in good health and CMV-seropositive. The sequencing input was PBMCs. The rearrangement joined TRBV30 to TRBJ1-2; confidence is insufficient to name the D gene. In nucleotide form, the sequence is TGTGCCTGGAGTCGGGGATTGAACTATGGCTACACCTTC. Its protein is CAWSRGLNYGYTF.